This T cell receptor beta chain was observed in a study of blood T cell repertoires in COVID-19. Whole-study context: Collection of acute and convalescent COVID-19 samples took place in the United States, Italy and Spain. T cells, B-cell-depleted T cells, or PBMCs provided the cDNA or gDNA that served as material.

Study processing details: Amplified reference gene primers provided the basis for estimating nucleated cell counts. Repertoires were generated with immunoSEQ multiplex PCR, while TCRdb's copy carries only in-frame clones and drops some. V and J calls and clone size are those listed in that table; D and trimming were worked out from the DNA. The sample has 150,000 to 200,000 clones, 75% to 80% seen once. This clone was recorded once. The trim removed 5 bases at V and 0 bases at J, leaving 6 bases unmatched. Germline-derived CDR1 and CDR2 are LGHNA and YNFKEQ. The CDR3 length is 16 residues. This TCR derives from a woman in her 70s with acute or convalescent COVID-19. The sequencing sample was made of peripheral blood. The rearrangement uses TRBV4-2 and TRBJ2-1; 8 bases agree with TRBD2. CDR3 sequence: CASSSASGSSYNEQFF. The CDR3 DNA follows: TGTGCCAGCAGCTCCGCGAGCGGGAGCTCCTACAATGAGCAGTTCTTC.